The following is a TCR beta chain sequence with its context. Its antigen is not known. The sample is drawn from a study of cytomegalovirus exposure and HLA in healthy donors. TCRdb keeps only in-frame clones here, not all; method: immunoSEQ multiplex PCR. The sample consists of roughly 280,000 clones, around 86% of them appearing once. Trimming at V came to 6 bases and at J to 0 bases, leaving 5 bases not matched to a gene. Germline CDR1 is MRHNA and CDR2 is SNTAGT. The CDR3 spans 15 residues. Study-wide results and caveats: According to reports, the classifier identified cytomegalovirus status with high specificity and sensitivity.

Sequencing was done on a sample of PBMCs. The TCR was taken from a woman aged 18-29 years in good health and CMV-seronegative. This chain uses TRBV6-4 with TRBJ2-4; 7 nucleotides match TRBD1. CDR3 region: CASSRDSEAKNIQYF. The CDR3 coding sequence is TGTGCCAGCAGCCGGGACAGCGAAGCCAAAAACATTCAGTACTTC.